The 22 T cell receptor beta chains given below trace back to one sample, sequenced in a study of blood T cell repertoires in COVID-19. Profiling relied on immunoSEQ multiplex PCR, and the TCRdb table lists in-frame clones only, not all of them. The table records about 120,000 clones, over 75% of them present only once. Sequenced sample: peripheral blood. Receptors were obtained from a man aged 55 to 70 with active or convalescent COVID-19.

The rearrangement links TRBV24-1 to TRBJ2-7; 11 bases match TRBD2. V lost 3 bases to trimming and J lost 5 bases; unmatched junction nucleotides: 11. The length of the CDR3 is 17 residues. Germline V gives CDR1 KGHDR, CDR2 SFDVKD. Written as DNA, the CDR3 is TGTGCCACCAGTGATGCGCTAGCGGGAGGATTCTTCCACGAGCAGTACTTC. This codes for CATSDALAGGFFHEQYF.

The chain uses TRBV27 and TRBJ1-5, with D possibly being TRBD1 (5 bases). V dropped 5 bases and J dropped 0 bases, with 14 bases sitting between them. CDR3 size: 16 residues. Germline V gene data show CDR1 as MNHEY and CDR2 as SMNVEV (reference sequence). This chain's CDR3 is CASSPTSTVSNQPQHF. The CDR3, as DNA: TGTGCCAGCAGTCCAACCTCGACAGTTAGCAATCAGCCCCAGCATTTT.

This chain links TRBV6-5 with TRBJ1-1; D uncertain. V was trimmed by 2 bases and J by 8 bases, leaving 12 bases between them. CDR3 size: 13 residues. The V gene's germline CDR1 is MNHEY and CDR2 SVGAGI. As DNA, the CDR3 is TGTGCCAGCAGTTACGGTATGCGGGAAGAAGCTTTCTTT. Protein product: CASSYGMREEAFF.

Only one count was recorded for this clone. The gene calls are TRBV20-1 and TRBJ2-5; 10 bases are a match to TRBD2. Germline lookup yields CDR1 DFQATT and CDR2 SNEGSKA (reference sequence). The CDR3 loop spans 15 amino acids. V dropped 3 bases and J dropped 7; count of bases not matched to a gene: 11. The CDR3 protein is CSASLGLAEVGTQYF. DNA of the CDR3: TGCAGTGCTAGTTTAGGACTAGCGGAGGTGGGGACCCAGTACTTC.

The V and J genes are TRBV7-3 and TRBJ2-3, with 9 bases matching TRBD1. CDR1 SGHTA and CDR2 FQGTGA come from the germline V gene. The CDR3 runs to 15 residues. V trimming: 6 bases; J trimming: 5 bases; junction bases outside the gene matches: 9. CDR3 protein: CASREGTGGRDTQYF. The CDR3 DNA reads TGTGCCAGCAGGGAGGGAACAGGGGGCAGAGATACGCAGTATTTT. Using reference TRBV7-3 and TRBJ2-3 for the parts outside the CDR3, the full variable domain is GAGVSQTPSNKVTEKGKYVELRCDPISGHTALYWYRQSLGQGPEFLIYFQGTGAADDSGLPNDRFFAVRPEGSVSTLKIQRTERGDSAVYLCASREGTGGRDTQYFGPGTRLTVL.

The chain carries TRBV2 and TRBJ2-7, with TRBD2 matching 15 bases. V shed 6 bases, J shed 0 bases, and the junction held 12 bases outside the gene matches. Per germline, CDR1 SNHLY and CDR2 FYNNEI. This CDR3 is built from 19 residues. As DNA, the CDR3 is TGTGCCAGCAGGAGAGTGGGACTAGCGGGAGGAACAAACTCCTACGAGCAGTACTTC. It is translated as CASRRVGLAGGTNSYEQYF.

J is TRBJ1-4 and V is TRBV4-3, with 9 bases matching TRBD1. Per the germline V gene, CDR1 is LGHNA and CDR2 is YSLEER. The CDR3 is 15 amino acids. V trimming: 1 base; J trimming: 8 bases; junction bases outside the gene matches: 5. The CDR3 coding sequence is TGCGCCAGCAGCCAAGGAGGGACAGGGTTAGAAAAACTGTTTTTT. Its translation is CASSQGGTGLEKLFF.

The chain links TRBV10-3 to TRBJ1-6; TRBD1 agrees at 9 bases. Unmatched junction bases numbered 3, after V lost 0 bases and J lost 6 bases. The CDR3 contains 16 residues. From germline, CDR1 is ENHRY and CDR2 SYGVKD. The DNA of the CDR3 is TGTGCCATCAGTGAGTCCCCGGGACAGGGTAATTCACCCCTCCACTTT. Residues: CAISESPGQGNSPLHF.

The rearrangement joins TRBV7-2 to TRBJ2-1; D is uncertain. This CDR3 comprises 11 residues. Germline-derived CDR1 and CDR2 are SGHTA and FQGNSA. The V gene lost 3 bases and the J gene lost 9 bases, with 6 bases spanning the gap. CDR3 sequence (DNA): TGTGCCAGCAGCTTCACTACTGAGCAGTTCTTC. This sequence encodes CASSFTTEQFF.

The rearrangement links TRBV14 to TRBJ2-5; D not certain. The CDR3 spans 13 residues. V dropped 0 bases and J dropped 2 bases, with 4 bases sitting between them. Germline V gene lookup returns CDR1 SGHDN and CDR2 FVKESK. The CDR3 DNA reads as TGTGCCAGCAGCCAAGAACAGCAAGAGACCCAGTACTTC. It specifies CASSQEQQETQYF.

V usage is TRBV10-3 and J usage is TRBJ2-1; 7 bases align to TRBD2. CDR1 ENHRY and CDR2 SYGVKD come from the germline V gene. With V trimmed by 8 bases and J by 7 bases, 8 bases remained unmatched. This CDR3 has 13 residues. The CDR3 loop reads CAIGAGDKNEQFF. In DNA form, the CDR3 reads TGTGCCATCGGCGCGGGAGATAAAAATGAGCAGTTCTTC.

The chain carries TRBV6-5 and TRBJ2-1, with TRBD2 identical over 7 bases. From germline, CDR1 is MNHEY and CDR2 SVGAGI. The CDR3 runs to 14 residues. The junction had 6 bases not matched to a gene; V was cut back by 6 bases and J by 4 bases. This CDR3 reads CASSQNGGYNEQFF. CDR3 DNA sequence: TGTGCCAGCAGCCAAAACGGGGGGTACAATGAGCAGTTCTTC.

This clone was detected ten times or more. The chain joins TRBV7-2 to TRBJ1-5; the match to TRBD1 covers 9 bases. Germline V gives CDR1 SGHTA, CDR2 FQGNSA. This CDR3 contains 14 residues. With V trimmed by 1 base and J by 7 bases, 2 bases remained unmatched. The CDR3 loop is CASSLDRGLQPQHF. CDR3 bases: TGTGCCAGCAGCTTAGACAGGGGGCTCCAGCCCCAGCATTTT.

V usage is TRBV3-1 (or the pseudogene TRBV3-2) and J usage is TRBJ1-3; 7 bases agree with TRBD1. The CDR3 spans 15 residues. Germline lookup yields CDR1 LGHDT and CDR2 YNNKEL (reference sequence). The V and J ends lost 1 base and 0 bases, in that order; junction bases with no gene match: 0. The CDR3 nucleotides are TGTGCCAGCAGCCAAGCAGGGGGCTCTGGAAACACCATATATTTT. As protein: CASSQAGGSGNTIYF.

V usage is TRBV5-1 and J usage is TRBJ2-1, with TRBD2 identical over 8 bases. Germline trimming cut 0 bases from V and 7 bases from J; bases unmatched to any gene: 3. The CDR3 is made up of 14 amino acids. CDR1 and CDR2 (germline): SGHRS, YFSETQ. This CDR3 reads CASSLVAGRNEQFF. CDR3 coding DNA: TGCGCCAGCAGCTTGGTAGCGGGAAGGAATGAGCAGTTCTTC.

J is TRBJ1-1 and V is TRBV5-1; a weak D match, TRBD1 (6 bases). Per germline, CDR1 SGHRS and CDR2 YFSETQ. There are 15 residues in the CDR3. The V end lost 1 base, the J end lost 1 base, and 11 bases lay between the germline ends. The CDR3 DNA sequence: TGCGCCAGCAGCTTGACAGGGACCCCGAACACTGAAGCTTTCTTT. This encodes CASSLTGTPNTEAFF.

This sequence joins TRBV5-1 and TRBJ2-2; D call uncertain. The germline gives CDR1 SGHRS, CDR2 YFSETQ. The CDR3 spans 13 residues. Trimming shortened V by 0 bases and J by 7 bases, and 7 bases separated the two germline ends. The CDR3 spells CASSLGGNGELFF. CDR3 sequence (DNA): TGCGCCAGCAGCTTGGGAGGAAACGGGGAGCTGTTTTTT.

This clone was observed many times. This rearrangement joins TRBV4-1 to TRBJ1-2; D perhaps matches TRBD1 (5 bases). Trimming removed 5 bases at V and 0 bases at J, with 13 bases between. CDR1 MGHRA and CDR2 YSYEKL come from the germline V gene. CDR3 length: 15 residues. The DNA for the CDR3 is TGCGCCAGCAGCGAAGTTGACAGTCCTAACTATGGCTACACCTTC. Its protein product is CASSEVDSPNYGYTF.

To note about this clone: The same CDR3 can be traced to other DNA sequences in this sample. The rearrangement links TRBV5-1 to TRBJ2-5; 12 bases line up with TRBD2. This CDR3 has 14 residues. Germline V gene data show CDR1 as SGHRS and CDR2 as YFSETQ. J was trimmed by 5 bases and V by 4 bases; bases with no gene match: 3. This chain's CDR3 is CASSPGTSGETQYF. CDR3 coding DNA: TGCGCCAGCAGCCCCGGGACTAGCGGGGAGACCCAGTACTTC.

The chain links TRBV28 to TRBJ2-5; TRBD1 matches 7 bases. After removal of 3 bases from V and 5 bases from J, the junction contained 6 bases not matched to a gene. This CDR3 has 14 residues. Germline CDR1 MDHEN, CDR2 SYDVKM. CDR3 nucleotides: TGTGCCAGCAGTTTGGGTCACAGGGGTGAGACCCAGTACTTC. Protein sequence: CASSLGHRGETQYF.

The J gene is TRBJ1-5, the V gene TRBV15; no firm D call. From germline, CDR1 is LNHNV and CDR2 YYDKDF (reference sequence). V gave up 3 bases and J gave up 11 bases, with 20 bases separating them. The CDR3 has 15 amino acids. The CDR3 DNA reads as TGTGCCACCAGCAGGGGCCGTGACGGCCCCTGGGCCCAGCATTTT. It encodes CATSRGRDGPWAQHF. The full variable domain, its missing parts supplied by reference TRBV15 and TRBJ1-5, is DAMVIQNPRYQVTQFGKPVTLSCSQTLNHNVMYWYQQKSSQAPKLLFHYYDKDFNNEADTPDNFQSRRPNTSFCFLDIRSPGLGDTAMYLCATSRGRDGPWAQHFGDGTRLSIL.

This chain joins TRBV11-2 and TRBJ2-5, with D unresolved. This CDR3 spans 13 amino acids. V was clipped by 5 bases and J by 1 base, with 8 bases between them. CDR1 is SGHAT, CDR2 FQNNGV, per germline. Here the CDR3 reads CASSLLRQETQYF. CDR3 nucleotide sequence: TGTGCCAGCAGCCTCCTTCGCCAAGAGACCCAGTACTTC.